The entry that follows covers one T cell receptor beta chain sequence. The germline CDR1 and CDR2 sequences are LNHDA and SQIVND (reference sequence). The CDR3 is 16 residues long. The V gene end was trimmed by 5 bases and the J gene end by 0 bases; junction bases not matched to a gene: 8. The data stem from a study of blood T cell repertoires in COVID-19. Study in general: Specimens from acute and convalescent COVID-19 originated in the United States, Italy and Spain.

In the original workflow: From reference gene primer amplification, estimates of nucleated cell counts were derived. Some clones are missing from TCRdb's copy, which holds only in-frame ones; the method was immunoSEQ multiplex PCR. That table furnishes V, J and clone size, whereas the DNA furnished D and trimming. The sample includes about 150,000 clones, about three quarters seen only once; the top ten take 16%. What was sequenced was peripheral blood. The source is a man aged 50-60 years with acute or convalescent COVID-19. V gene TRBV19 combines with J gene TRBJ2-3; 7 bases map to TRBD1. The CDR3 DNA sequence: TGTGCCAGTAGTGGGACCGGGACAGAGAGCACAGATACGCAGTATTTT. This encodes CASSGTGTESTDTQYF.